Each of the 14 T cell receptor beta chains below was sequenced from the same sample in a study of long-term antiretroviral therapy in people with HIV. Sequencing used immunoSEQ v3.0 at survey level. Only in-frame clones appear in the TCRdb table, and some are missing; sequencing was by immunoSEQ multiplex PCR. The profile covers about 22,000 clones, with around 86% appearing a single time and under 9.5% taken by the ten largest. Sequencing used unsorted PBMCs, obtained 1.8 years before starting antiretroviral therapy. Receptors originate from a woman in her thirties with HIV.

The V call is TRBV5-6, the J call TRBJ1-3, with no clear D. V was pared by 4 bases and J by 0 bases, with 8 bases between. The CDR3 runs to 14 residues. CDR1 SGHDT and CDR2 YYEEEE come from the germline V gene. CDR3 DNA sequence: TGTGCCAGCAGCACGGGCCCCTCTGGAAACACCATATATTTT. This sequence encodes CASSTGPSGNTIYF.

The V gene is TRBV7-6, the J gene TRBJ2-6; D gene unclear. The CDR3 runs to 16 residues. Trimming removed 1 base at V and 2 bases at J, with 9 bases between. The germline V gene encodes CDR1 SGHVS and CDR2 FNYEAQ. This CDR3 reads CASSLVGRAGANVLTF. The CDR3 nucleotides are TGTGCCAGCAGCTTAGTAGGACGGGCTGGGGCCAACGTCCTGACTTTC.

The chain links TRBV18 to TRBJ1-6; D not resolved. Trimming shortened V by 2 bases and J by 6 bases, and 11 bases separated the two germline ends. The CDR3 is 15 amino acids. Germline CDR1 reads KGHSH; CDR2 reads LQKENI. The CDR3 here is CASSPFPEGNSPLHF. The DNA of the CDR3 is TGTGCCAGCTCACCATTTCCGGAGGGTAATTCACCCCTCCACTTT.

V and J are TRBV6-6 and TRBJ1-2, with TRBD1 matching 8 bases. The CDR3 extends over 13 amino acids. Trimming took 8 bases from V and 4 from J; bases not matched to a gene: 6. Germline CDR1 is MNHNY and CDR2 is SVGAGI (reference sequence). This chain's CDR3 is CASVWGTGYGYTF. In DNA form, the CDR3 reads TGTGCCAGCGTCTGGGGGACAGGCTATGGCTACACCTTC.

By share, this clone ranks as medium-sized. CDR3 nucleotides: TGTGCCAGCAGCCTCCAGGAATCCAGCAATCAGCCCCAGCATTTT. Encoded protein: CASSLQESSNQPQHF. The rearrangement links TRBV7-8 to TRBJ1-5; D is unresolved. Per germline, CDR1 SGHVS and CDR2 FQNEAQ. This CDR3 is 15 amino acids long. V was clipped by 5 bases and J by 1 base, with 12 bases between them.

The chain uses TRBV10-1 and TRBJ2-2; no firm D call. Trimming cost V 5 bases and J 1 base, with 8 bases left between them. The CDR3 totals 14 residues. The V gene's germline CDR1 is WNHNN and CDR2 SYGVQD (reference sequence). CDR3 DNA: TGCGCCAGCAGTCCAGGTCAGAACACCGGGGAGCTGTTTTTT. Amino acids: CASSPGQNTGELFF.

The rearrangement joins TRBV6-7 to TRBJ1-1; tentative D call: TRBD1 (5 bases). TRBV6-7 is reported as an ORF; its role is uncertain. The CDR3 length is 17 residues. Trimming cost V 1 base and J 3 bases, with 18 bases left between them. This CDR3 reads CASSYFLTALRDTEAFF. CDR3 bases: TGTGCCAGCAGTTACTTTTTGACAGCCCTAAGGGACACTGAAGCTTTCTTT.

The J gene is TRBJ1-1, the V gene TRBV5-6; D gene ambiguous. With 1 base removed from V and 11 bases from J, the gap between germline ends came to 15 bases. There are 13 residues in the CDR3. CDR1 is SGHDT and CDR2 is YYEEEE in the germline V gene. CDR3 DNA sequence: TGTGCCAGCAGCTTGAAAGGCCCTGTTGGGGCTTTCTTT. This translates into CASSLKGPVGAFF.

As regards this clone: This CDR3 is also generated by other DNA sequences in the sample. V is TRBV15 and J is TRBJ2-3, with TRBD2 matching 13 bases. The CDR3 is 18 residues long. Germline-derived CDR1 and CDR2 are LNHNV and YYDKDF (reference sequence). With 1 base clipped from V and 0 bases from J, the junction kept 4 bases outside the gene matches. The CDR3 DNA follows: TGTGCCACCAGCAGAGGACTAGCGGGGGGCCCTAGCACAGATACGCAGTATTTT. Protein sequence: CATSRGLAGGPSTDTQYF. The whole variable domain, remainder taken from reference TRBV15 and TRBJ2-3, is DAMVIQNPRYQVTQFGKPVTLSCSQTLNHNVMYWYQQKSSQAPKLLFHYYDKDFNNEADTPDNFQSRRPNTSFCFLDIRSPGLGDTAMYLCATSRGLAGGPSTDTQYFGPGTRLTVL.

The rearrangement links TRBV9 to TRBJ2-2; either TRBD1 or TRBD2 may fit D (5 bases each). V was shortened by 2 bases and J by 2 bases, with 16 bases between the two germline ends. Germline V gene sequence: CDR1 SGDLS, CDR2 YYNGEE. The CDR3 is 17 residues long. CDR3 nucleotide sequence: TGTGCCAGCAGCGTCCCCCCGGGGCACCTTAACACCGGGGAGCTGTTTTTT. Protein sequence: CASSVPPGHLNTGELFF.

The CDR3 sequence: CASSPQQNTGELFF. The CDR3 DNA follows: TGTGCCAGCTCACCCCAGCAGAACACCGGGGAGCTGTTTTTT. This chain connects TRBV18 to TRBJ2-2; D gene uncertain. V lost 3 bases and J lost 1, with 6 bases in between. The CDR3 totals 14 residues. Germline-derived CDR1 and CDR2 are KGHSH and LQKENI.

The chain joins TRBV10-1 to TRBJ1-1, with D hard to call. CDR3 length equals 13 residues. Per germline, CDR1 WNHNN and CDR2 SYGVQD (reference sequence). Trimming removed 4 bases from V and 3 bases from J, with 9 bases in between. In nucleotides, the CDR3 is TGCGCCAGCAGTGCGGGTTTGGACACTGAAGCTTTCTTT. Its translation is CASSAGLDTEAFF.

The chain has TRBV19 and TRBJ2-1; 9 nucleotides align to TRBD1. This CDR3 region has 16 residues. The germline CDR1 and CDR2 sequences are LNHDA and SQIVND (reference sequence). After removal of 3 bases from V and 2 bases from J, the junction contained 5 bases not matched to a gene. The CDR3 sequence: CASSMPGTGPYNEQFF. Written as DNA, the CDR3 is TGTGCCAGTAGTATGCCCGGGACAGGGCCCTACAATGAGCAGTTCTTC. Drawing the rest from reference TRBV19 and TRBJ2-1, the complete variable domain is DGGITQSPKYLFRKEGQNVTLSCEQNLNHDAMYWYRQDPGQGLRLIYYSQIVNDFQKGDIAEGYSVSREKKESFPLTVTSAQKNPTAFYLCASSMPGTGPYNEQFFGPGTRLTVL.

The V and J genes are TRBV27 and TRBJ1-2; 8 bases line up with TRBD1. The germline V gene encodes CDR1 MNHEY and CDR2 SMNVEV (reference sequence). V trimming: 6 bases; J trimming: 0 bases; junction bases outside the gene matches: 9. The CDR3 extends over 16 amino acids. As DNA, the CDR3 is TGTGCCAGCAGCCCCCAGGGGGCGAAGGCTAACTATGGCTACACCTTC. Protein sequence: CASSPQGAKANYGYTF.